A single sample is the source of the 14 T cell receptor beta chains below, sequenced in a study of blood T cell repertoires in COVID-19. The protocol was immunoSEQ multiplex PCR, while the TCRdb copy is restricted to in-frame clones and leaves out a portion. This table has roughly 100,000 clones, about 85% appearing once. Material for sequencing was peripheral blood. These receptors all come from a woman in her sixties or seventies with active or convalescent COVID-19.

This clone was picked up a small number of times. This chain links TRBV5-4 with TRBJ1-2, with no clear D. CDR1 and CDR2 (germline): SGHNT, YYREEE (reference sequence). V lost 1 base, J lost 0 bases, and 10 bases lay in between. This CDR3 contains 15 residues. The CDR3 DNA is TGTGCCAGCAGCTTGTCGCCAGTGCCTAACTATGGCTACACCTTC. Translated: CASSLSPVPNYGYTF.

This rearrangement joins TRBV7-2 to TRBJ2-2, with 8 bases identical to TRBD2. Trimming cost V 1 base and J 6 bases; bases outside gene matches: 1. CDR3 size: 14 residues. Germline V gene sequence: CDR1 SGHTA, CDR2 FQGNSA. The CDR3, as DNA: TGTGCCAGCAGCTTAGGGCGGGAGGCCGGGGAGCTGTTTTTT. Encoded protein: CASSLGREAGELFF.

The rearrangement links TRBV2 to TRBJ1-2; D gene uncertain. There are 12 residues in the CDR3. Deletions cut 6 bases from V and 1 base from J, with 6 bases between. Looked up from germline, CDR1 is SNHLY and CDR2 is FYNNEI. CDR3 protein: CASRGLNYGYTF. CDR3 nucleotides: TGTGCCAGCAGAGGACTTAACTATGGCTACACCTTC.

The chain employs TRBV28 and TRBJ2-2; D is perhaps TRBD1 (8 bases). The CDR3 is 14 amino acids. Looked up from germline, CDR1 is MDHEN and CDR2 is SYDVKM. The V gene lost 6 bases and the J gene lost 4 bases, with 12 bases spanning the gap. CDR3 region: CASRQGGTTGELFF. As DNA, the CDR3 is TGTGCCAGCAGACAGGGGGGGACCACCGGGGAGCTGTTTTTT.

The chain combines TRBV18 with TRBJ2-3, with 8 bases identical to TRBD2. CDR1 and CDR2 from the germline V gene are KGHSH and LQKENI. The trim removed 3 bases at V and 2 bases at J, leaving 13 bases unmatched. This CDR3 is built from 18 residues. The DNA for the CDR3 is TGTGCCAGCTCACCTTATTTGAGCGGGGGAGGGGCCACAGATACGCAGTATTTT. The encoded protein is CASSPYLSGGGATDTQYF.

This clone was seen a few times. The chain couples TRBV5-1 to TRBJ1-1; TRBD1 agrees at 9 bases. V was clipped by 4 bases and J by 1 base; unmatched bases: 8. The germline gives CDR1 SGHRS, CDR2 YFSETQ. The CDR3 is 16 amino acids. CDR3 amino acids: CASSLLKTGGNTEAFF. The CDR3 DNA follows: TGCGCCAGCAGCCTCCTAAAGACAGGGGGGAACACTGAAGCTTTCTTT.

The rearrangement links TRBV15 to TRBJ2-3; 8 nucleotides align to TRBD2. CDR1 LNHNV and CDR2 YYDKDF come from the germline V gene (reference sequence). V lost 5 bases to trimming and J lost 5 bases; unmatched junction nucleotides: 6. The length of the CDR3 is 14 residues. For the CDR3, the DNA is TGTGCCACCAGCGCCCCGGGGGGGCAAGATACGCAGTATTTT. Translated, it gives CATSAPGGQDTQYF.

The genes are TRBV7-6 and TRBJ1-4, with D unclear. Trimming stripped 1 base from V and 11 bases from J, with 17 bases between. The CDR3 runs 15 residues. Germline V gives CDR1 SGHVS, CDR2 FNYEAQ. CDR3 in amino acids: CASSLGAPPNGKLFF. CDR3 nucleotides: TGTGCCAGCAGCTTAGGGGCTCCCCCGAATGGGAAACTGTTTTTT.

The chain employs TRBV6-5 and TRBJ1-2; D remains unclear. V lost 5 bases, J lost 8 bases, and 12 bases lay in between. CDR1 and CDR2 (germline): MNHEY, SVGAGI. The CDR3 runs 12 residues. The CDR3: CASSTAGGGYTF. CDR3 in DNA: TGTGCCAGCAGTACGGCCGGAGGAGGCTACACCTTC.

The CDR3 DNA follows: TGTGCCAGCAGTTTAATAAAGTACAACACCTACAATGAGCAGTTCTTC. It translates to CASSLIKYNTYNEQFF. The chain recombines TRBV28 with TRBJ2-1; no firm D call. The CDR3 runs to 16 residues. Germline-derived CDR1 and CDR2 are MDHEN and SYDVKM. Trimming stripped 2 bases from V and 2 bases from J, with 13 bases between.

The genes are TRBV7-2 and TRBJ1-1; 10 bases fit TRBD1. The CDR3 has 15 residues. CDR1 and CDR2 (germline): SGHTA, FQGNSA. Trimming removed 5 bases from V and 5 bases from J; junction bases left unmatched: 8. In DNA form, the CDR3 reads TGTGCCAGCAGCCCCTGGACAGGGGGTAATACTGAAGCTTTCTTT. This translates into CASSPWTGGNTEAFF.

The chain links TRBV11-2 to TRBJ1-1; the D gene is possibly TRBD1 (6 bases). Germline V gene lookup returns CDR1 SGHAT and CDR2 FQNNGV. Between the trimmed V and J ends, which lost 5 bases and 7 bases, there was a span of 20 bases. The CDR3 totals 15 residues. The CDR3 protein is CASSPYGGFKFEAFF. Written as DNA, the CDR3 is TGTGCCAGCAGCCCTTATGGGGGCTTTAAGTTTGAAGCTTTCTTT.

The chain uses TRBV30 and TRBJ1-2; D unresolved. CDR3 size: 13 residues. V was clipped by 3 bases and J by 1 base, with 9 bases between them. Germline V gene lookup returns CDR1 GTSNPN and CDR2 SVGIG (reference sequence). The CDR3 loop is CAWSENNNYGYTF. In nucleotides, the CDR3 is TGTGCCTGGAGCGAGAATAATAACTATGGCTACACCTTC.

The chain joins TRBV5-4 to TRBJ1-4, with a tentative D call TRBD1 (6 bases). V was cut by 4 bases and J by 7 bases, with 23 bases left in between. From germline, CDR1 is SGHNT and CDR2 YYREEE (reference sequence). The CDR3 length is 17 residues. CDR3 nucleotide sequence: TGTGCCAGCAGCAATGGGGCCCAGGGGACGTGGAGTGAAAAACTGTTTTTT. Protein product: CASSNGAQGTWSEKLFF.